This T cell receptor beta chain was documented in a study of T cells after yellow fever vaccination. Comments on this clonotype: The antigen is undetermined.

General study results and limits: A small share of clonotypes appeared in both CD4 and CD8 compartments. Bulk-population clonotypes that are abundant could appear as contaminants in FACS-sorted repertoires.

Each CDR3 protein gets one entry after TCRdb re-called the 5' RACE reads with MiXCR. The sample records hundreds of thousands of distinct CDR3 sequences, about an eighth being singletons. CDR1 MNHEY and CDR2 SVGEGT come from the germline V gene. The CDR3 covers 17 residues. Trimming removed 0 bases at V and 0 bases at J, with 12 bases between. Source: CD4+ T cells sorted from PBMCs, taken 15 days after the yellow fever booster vaccination. This clonotype was obtained from a young man who received the YFV17D yellow fever vaccine. The chain employs TRBV6-2 or TRBV6-3 and TRBJ2-4; D may correspond to TRBD1 or TRBD2 (5 bases each). CDR3 sequence: CASSYSGRGIAKNIQYF. DNA of the CDR3: TGTGCCAGCAGTTACTCGGGACGGGGTATAGCCAAAAACATTCAGTACTTC.